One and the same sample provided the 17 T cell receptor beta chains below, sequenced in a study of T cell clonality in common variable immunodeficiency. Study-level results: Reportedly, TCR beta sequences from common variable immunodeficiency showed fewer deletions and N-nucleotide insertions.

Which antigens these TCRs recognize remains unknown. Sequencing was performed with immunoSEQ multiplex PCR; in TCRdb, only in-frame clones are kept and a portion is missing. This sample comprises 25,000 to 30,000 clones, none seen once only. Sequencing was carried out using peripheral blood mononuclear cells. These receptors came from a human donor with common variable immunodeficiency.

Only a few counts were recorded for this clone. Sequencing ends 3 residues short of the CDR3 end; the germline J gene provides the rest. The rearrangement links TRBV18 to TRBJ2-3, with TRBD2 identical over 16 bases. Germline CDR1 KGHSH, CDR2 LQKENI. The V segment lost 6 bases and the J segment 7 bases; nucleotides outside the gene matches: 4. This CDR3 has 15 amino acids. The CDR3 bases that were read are TGTGCCAGCTCCGGGACTAGCGGGGGGGCAAATACG. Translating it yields CASSGTSGGANT. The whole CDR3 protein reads CASSGTSGGANTQYF.

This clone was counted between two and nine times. The CDR3 sequence is CASSPSGTEKAFF. The DNA read from the CDR3 is TGTGCCAGCAGCCCCTCCGGGACAGAGAAA. The chain recombines TRBV7-9 with TRBJ1-1; 7 nucleotides line up with TRBD1. The read comes to an end 3 residues before the CDR3 does, leaving the germline J gene to fill in the end. The CDR3 has 13 residues. Germline V gene lookup returns CDR1 SEHNR and CDR2 FQNEAQ (reference sequence).

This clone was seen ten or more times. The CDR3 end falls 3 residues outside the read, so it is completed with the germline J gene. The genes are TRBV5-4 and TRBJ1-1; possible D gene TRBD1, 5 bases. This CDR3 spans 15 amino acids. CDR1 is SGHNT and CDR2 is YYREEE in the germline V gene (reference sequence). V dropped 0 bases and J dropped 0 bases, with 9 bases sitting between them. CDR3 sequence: CASSLAGAMNTEAFF. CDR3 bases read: TGTGCCAGCAGCTTGGCTGGGGCCATGAACACTGAA.

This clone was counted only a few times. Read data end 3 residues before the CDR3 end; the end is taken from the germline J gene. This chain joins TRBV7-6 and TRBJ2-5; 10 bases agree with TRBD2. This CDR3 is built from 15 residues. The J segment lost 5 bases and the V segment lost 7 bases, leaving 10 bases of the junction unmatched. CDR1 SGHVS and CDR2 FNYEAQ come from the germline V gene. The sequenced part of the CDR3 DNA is TGTGCCAGCACCGCGGGAAGCGGGGGGGTTGAGACC. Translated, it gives CASTAGSGGVET. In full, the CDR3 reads CASTAGSGGVETQYF.

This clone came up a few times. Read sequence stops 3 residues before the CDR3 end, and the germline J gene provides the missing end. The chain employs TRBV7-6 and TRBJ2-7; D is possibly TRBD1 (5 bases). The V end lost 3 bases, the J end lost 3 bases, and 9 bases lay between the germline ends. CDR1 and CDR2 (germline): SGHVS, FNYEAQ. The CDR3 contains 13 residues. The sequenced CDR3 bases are TGTGCCAGCAGCTTGTACACAGGCTACGAG. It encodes CASSLYTGYE. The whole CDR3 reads CASSLYTGYEQYF.

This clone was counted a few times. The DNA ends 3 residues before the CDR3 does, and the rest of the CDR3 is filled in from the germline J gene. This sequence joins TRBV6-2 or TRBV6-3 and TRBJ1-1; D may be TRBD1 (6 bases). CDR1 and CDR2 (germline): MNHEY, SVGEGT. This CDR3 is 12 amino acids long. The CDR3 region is CASGYGTLKAFF. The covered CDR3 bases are TGTGCCAGCGGGTATGGGACATTAAAA.

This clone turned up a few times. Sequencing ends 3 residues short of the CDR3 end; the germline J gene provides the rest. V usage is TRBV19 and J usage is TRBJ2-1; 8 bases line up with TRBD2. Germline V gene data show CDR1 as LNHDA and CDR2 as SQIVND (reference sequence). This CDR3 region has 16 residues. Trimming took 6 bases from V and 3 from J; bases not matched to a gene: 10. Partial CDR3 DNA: TGTGCCAGTAGCACCTCTCCGGCGGGGGGCTACAATGAG. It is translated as CASSTSPAGGYNE. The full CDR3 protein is CASSTSPAGGYNEQFF.

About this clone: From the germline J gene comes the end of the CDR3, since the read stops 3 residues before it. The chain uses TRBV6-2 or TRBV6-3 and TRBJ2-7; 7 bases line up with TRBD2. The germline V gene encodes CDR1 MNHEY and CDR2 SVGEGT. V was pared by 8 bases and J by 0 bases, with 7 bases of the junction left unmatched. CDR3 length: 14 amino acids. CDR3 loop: CASGLAAYSYEQYF. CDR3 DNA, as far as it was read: TGTGCCAGCGGTCTAGCGGCTTACTCCTACGAG.

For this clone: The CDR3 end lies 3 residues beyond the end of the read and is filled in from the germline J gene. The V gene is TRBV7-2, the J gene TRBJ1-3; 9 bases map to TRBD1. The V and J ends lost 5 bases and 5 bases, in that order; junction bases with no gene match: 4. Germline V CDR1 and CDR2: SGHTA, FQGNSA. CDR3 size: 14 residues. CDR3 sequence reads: CASSKGTGRNTIYF. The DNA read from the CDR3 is TGTGCCAGCAGCAAAGGGACAGGGAGAAACACC. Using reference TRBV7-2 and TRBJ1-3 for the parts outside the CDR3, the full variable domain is GAGVSQSPSNKVTEKGKDVELRCDPISGHTALYWYRQSLGQGLEFLIYFQGNSAPDKSGLPSDRFSAERTGGSVSTLTIQRTQQEDSAVYLCASSKGTGRNTIYFGEGSWLTVV.

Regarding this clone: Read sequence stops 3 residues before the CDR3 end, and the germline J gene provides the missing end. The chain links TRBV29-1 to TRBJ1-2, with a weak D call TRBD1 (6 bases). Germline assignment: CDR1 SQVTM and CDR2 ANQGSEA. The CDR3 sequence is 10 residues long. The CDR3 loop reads CSVGDTRYTF. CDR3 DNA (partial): TGCAGCGTTGGGGACACCCGC.

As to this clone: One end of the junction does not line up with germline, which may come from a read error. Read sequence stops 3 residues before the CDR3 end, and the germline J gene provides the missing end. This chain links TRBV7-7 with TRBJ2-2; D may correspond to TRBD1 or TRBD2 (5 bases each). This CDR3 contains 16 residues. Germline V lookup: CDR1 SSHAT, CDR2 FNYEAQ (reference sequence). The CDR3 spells CASSLEGPGMAGELFF. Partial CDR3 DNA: TGTGCTAGCAGCTTAGAGGGGCCGGGAATGGCCGGGGAG.

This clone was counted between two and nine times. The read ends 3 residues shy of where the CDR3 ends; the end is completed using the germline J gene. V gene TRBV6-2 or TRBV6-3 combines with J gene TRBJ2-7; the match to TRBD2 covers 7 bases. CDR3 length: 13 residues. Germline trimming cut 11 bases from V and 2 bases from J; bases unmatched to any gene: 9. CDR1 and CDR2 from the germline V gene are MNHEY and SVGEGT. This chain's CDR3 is CASREAGTYEQYF. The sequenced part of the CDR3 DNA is TGTGCCTCCCGCGAAGCGGGGACCTACGAG.

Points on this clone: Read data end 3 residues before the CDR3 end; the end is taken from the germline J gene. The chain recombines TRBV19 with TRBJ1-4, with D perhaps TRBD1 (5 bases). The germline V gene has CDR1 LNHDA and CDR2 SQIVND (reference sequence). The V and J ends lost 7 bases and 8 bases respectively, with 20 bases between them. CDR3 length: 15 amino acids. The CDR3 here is CASTPRGVRREKLFF. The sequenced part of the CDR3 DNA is TGTGCCAGTACCCCGAGAGGGGTAAGAAGAGAAAAA.

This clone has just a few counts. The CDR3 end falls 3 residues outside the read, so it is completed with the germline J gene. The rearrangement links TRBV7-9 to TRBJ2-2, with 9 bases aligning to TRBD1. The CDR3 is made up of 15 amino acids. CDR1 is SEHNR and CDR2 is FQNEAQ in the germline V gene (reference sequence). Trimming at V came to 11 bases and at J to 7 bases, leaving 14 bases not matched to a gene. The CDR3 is CAAHRGQGDGGELFF. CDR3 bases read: TGTGCCGCCCACCGGGGACAGGGTGATGGCGGGGAG.

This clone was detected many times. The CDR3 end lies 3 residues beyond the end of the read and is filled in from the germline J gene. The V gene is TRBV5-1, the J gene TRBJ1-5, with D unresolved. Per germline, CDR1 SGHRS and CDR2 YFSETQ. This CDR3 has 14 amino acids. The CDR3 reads CASSLDSTISPQHF. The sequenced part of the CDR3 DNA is TGCGCCAGCAGCTTGGACAGCACAATCAGCCCC.

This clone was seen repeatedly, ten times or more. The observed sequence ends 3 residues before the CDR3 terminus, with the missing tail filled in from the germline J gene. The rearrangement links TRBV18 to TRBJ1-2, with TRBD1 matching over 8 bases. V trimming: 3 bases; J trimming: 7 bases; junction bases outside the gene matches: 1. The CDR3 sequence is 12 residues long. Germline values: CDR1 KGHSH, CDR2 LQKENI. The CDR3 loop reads CASSPDRAGYTF. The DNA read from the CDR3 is TGTGCCAGCTCACCGGACAGGGCTGGC.

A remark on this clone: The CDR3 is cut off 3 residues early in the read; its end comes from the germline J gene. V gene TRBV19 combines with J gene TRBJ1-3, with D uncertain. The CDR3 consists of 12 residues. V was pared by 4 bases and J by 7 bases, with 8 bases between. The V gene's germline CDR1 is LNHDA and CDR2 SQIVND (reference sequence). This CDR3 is CASSNHYNTIYF. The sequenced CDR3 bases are TGTGCCAGTAGTAACCACTACAACACC.